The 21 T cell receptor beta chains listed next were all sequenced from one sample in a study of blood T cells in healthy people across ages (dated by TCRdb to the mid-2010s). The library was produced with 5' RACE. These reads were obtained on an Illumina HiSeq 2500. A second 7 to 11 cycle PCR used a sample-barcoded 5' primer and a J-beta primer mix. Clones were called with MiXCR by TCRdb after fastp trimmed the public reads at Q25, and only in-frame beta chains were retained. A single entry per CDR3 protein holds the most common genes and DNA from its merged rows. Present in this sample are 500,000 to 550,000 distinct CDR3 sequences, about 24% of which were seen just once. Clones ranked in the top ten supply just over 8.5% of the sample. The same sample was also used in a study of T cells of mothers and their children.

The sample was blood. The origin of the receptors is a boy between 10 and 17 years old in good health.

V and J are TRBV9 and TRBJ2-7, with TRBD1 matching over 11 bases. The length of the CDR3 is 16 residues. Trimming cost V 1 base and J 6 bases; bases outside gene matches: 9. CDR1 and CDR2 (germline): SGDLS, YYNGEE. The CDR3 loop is CASSVSGRGQGGEQYF. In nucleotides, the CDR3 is TGTGCCAGCAGCGTATCAGGGCGGGGACAGGGGGGCGAGCAGTACTTC.

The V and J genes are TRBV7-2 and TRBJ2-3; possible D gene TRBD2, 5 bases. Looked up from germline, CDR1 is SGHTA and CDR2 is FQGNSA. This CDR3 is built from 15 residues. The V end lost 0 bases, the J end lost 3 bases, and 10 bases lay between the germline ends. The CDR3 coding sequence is TGTGCCAGCAGCTTAGCCCCAGAGGGAACAGATACGCAGTATTTT. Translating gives CASSLAPEGTDTQYF.

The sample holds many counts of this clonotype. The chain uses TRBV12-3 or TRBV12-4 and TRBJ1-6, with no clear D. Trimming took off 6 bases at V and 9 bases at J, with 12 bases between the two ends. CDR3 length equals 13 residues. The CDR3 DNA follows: TGTGCCAGCAGCCCTAGAGAGGGTTCACCCCTCCACTTT. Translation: CASSPREGSPLHF.

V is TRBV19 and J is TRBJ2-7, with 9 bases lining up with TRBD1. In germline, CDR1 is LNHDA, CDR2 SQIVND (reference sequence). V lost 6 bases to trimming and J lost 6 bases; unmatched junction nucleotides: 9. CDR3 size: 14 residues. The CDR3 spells CASSPGQGRLEQYF. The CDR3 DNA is TGTGCCAGTAGCCCGGGACAGGGCCGCCTCGAGCAGTACTTC.

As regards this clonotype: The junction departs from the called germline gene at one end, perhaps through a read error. The CDR3 nucleotides are TGTGCTAGCAGCTTGGGCAATTTCGAAGAGACCCAGTACTTC. Its protein product is CASSLGNFEETQYF. The genes are TRBV7-7 and TRBJ2-5; D gene unclear. CDR1 SSHAT and CDR2 FNYEAQ come from the germline V gene (reference sequence). CDR3 length: 14 residues.

As DNA, the CDR3 is TGCAGTGCTAGGCCACCGGGACAGGGTATTATACGGGATGAAAAACTGTTTTTT. This gives the protein CSARPPGQGIIRDEKLFF. This chain joins TRBV20-1 and TRBJ1-4, with 9 bases lining up with TRBD1. The CDR3 totals 18 residues. Germline CDR1 and CDR2: DFQATT and SNEGSKA (reference sequence). Trimming removed 3 bases from V and 6 bases from J; junction bases left unmatched: 17.

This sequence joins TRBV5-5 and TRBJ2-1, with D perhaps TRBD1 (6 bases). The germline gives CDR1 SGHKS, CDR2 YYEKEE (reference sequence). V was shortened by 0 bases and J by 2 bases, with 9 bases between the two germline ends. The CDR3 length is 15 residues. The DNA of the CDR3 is TGTGCCAGCAGCTTGGGGACAGCTACCTACAATGAGCAGTTCTTC. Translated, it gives CASSLGTATYNEQFF.

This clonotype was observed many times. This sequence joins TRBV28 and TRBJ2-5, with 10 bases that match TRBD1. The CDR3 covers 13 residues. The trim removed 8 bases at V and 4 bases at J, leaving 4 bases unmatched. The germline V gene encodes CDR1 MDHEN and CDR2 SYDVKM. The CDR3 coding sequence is TGTGCCAGCGGTCGACAGGGGGCAGAGACCCAGTACTTC. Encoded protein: CASGRQGAETQYF.

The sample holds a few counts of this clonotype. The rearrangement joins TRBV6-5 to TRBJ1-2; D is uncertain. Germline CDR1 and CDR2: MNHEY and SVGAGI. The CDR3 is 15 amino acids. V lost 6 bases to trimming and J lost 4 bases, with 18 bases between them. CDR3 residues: CASRPTAWDPYGYTF. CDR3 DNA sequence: TGTGCCAGCAGGCCAACGGCCTGGGATCCCTATGGCTACACCTTC.

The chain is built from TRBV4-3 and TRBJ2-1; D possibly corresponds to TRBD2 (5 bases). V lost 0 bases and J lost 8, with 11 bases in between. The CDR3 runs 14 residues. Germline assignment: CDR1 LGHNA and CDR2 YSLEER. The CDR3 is CASSQDWGVYEQFF. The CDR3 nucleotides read TGCGCCAGCAGCCAAGATTGGGGAGTATATGAGCAGTTCTTC.

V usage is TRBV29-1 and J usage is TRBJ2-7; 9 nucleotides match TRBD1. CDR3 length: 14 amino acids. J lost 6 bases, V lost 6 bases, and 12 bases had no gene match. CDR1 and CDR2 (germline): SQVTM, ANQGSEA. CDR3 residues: CSVTLGQGPGEQYF. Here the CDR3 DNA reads TGCAGCGTGACCTTGGGACAGGGCCCCGGCGAGCAGTACTTC.

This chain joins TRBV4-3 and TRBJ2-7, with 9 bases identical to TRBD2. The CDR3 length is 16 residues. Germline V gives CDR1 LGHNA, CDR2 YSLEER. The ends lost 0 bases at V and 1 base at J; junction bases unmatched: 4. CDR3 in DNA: TGCGCCAGCAGCCAAGAGTACAGCGGGGGGTCCTACGAGCAGTACTTC. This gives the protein CASSQEYSGGSYEQYF.

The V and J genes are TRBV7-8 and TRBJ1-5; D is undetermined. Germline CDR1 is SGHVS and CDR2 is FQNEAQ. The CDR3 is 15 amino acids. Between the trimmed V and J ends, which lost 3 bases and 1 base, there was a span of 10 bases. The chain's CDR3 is CASSFGDLSNQPQHF. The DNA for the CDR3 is TGTGCCAGCAGCTTCGGGGATCTAAGCAATCAGCCCCAGCATTTT.

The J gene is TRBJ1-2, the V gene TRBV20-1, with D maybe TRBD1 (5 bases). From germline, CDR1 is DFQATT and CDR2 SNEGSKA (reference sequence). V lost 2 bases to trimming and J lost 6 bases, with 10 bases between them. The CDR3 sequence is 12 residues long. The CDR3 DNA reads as TGCAGTGCTAGAAAGGGGAACCATGGCTACACCTTC. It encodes CSARKGNHGYTF.

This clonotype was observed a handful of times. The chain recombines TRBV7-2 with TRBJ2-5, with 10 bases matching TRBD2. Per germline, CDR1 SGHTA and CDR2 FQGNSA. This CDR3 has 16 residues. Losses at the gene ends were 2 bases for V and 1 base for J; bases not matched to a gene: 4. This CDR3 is CASSLLAGVFQETQYF. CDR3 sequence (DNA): TGTGCCAGCAGCTTACTAGCGGGAGTCTTCCAAGAGACCCAGTACTTC.

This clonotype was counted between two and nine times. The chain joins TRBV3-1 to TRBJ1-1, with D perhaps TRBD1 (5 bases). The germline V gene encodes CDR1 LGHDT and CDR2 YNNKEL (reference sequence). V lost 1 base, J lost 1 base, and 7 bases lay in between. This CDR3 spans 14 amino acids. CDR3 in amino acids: CASSQAGPNTEAFF. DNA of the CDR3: TGTGCCAGCAGCCAAGCAGGGCCGAACACTGAAGCTTTCTTT.

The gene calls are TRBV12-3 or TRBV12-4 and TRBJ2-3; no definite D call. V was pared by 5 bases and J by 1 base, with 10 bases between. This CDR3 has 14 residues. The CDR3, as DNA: TGTGCCAGCAGTGCAGGTTCCGGCACAGATACGCAGTATTTT. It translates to CASSAGSGTDTQYF.

The CDR3 here is CASSRISRRGSYEQYF. CDR3 nucleotide sequence: TGTGCCAGCAGCCGGATTAGCAGGAGAGGGTCCTACGAGCAGTACTTC. The chain recombines TRBV14 with TRBJ2-1; D possibly corresponds to TRBD2 (5 bases). The end of the DNA is better explained by TRBJ2-7, so the J call may be wrong. The CDR3 is made up of 16 amino acids. The germline gives CDR1 SGHDN, CDR2 FVKESK.

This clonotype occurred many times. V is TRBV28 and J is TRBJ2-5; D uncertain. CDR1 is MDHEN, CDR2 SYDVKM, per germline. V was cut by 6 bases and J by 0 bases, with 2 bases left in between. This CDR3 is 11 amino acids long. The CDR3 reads CASRDQETQYF. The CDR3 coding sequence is TGTGCCAGCAGGGACCAAGAGACCCAGTACTTC.

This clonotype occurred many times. The CDR3 DNA follows: TGTGCCAGCAGCCACCCCTCGGACAGCTCCAATGAGCAGTTCTTC. It is translated as CASSHPSDSSNEQFF. This chain uses TRBV14 with TRBJ2-1, with a possible D match to TRBD1 (6 bases). The V end was cut by 3 bases, the J end by 6 bases, with 15 bases between. Per the germline V gene, CDR1 is SGHDN and CDR2 is FVKESK. This CDR3 is built from 15 residues.

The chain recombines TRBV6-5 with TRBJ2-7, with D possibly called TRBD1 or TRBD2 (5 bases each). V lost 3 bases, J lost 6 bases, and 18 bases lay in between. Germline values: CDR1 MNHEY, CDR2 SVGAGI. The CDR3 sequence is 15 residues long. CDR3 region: CASSYLEGRTGEQYF. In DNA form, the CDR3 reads TGTGCCAGCAGTTATCTCGAGGGGCGCACGGGCGAGCAGTACTTC.